The 28 T cell receptor beta chains listed next were all sequenced from one sample in a study of cytomegalovirus exposure and HLA in healthy donors. The PCR was carried out with 60 Vbeta primers and 13 Jbeta primers. Sequencing used immunoSEQ multiplex PCR; TCRdb keeps in-frame clones, though not all of them. Among around 100,000 clones listed, roughly four fifths were seen once. Sequencing was done on a sample of PBMCs. Receptors originate from a man between 25 and 39 years old in good health and CMV-seropositive.

The J gene is TRBJ2-1, the V gene TRBV6-5, with TRBD2 matching over 9 bases. J was trimmed by 1 base and V by 2 bases; bases with no gene match: 3. The V gene's germline CDR1 is MNHEY and CDR2 SVGAGI. The CDR3 loop spans 16 amino acids. Here the CDR3 DNA reads TGTGCCAGCAGTTACGCGGGGGGGCCATCCTACAATGAGCAGTTCTTC. Residues: CASSYAGGPSYNEQFF.

The chain recombines TRBV7-9 with TRBJ2-1; 10 bases match TRBD2. Germline CDR1 SEHNR, CDR2 FQNEAQ (reference sequence). The length of the CDR3 is 15 residues. Germline trimming cut 5 bases from V and 3 bases from J; bases unmatched to any gene: 4. CDR3: CASSIGLADYNEQFF. The CDR3 DNA is TGTGCCAGCAGCATTGGACTAGCGGACTACAATGAGCAGTTCTTC. The full variable domain, in which reference TRBV7-9 and TRBJ2-1 provide the parts outside the CDR3, is DTGVSQNPRHKITKRGQNVTFRCDPISEHNRLYWYRQTLGQGPEFLTYFQNEAQLEKSRLLSDRFSAERPKGSFSTLEIQRTEQGDSAMYLCASSIGLADYNEQFFGPGTRLTVL.

This rearrangement joins TRBV7-2 to TRBJ1-5; D is possibly TRBD1 (5 bases). This CDR3 spans 14 amino acids. Germline-derived CDR1 and CDR2 are SGHTA and FQGNSA. V was trimmed by 1 base and J by 9 bases, leaving 13 bases between them. In DNA, the CDR3 is TGTGCCAGCAGCTTAGGGACAATCCTTGGGCCCCAGCATTTT. This encodes CASSLGTILGPQHF. Full variable domain (rest looked up from reference TRBV7-2 and TRBJ1-5): GAGVSQSPSNKVTEKGKDVELRCDPISGHTALYWYRQSLGQGLEFLIYFQGNSAPDKSGLPSDRFSAERTGGSVSTLTIQRTQQEDSAVYLCASSLGTILGPQHFGDGTRLSIL.

This clone was picked up one time. The chain employs TRBV25-1 and TRBJ1-5, with a weak D call TRBD1 (5 bases). This CDR3 has 14 amino acids. V gave up 6 bases and J gave up 6 bases, with 15 bases separating them. The germline V gene encodes CDR1 MGHDK and CDR2 SYGVNS. The CDR3 spells CASRDKGSGQPQHF. The CDR3 coding sequence is TGTGCCAGCAGGGACAAGGGTTCAGGTCAGCCCCAGCATTTT.

J is TRBJ2-7 and V is TRBV27, with TRBD1 identical over 10 bases. The CDR3 spans 14 residues. Looked up from germline, CDR1 is MNHEY and CDR2 is SMNVEV (reference sequence). J was trimmed by 7 bases and V by 3 bases; bases with no gene match: 6. CDR3 loop: CASSLTGGPLEQYF. The CDR3 region has the DNA TGTGCCAGCAGTTTGACAGGGGGCCCGTTGGAGCAGTACTTC.

This chain uses TRBV2 with TRBJ1-2; 7 bases agree with TRBD1. Germline V gene sequence: CDR1 SNHLY, CDR2 FYNNEI. The CDR3 totals 13 residues. CDR3 nucleotides: TGTGCTGGCCAGGGACAGACTAACTATGGCTACACCTTC. Amino acid sequence: CAGQGQTNYGYTF.

The J gene is TRBJ1-6, the V gene TRBV28, with D maybe TRBD1 (6 bases). V was shortened by 6 bases and J by 8 bases, with 17 bases between the two germline ends. Germline loops: CDR1 MDHEN, CDR2 SYDVKM. The length of the CDR3 is 15 residues. CDR3 in amino acids: CASSPSSGGHSPLHF. CDR3 in DNA: TGTGCCAGCAGCCCCAGCTCGGGGGGCCATTCACCCCTCCACTTT.

The CDR3 coding sequence is TGTGCCACCAGCAGAGATTCCGGGACAGGAGCCACACCCCTCCACTTT. This gives the protein CATSRDSGTGATPLHF. The rearrangement links TRBV15 to TRBJ1-6; 8 nucleotides agree with TRBD1. The germline V gene encodes CDR1 LNHNV and CDR2 YYDKDF (reference sequence). V was pared by 0 bases and J by 11 bases, with 9 bases of the junction left unmatched. The CDR3 covers 16 residues.

The chain carries TRBV6-5 and TRBJ1-1; a possible D gene is TRBD1 (5 bases). V lost 6 bases, J lost 1 base, and 9 bases lay in between. CDR1 is MNHEY and CDR2 is SVGAGI in the germline V gene. The CDR3 runs to 13 residues. This chain's CDR3 is CASSSGGNTEAFF. CDR3 nucleotide sequence: TGTGCCAGCAGCTCCGGGGGGAACACTGAAGCTTTCTTT.

In DNA, the CDR3 is TGTGCCAGCAGTTACGAGACAGGGATGAGCACTGAAGCTTTCTTT. Translating it yields CASSYETGMSTEAFF. The rearrangement links TRBV6-5 to TRBJ1-1; 7 positions match TRBD1. The CDR3 spans 15 residues. Germline values: CDR1 MNHEY, CDR2 SVGAGI. The J segment lost 4 bases and the V segment lost 2 bases, leaving 7 bases of the junction unmatched.

The chain links TRBV19 to TRBJ1-1; the D gene is possibly TRBD1 (6 bases). The V end was cut by 7 bases, the J end by 6 bases, with 9 bases between. The CDR3 has 11 residues. Germline V gives CDR1 LNHDA, CDR2 SQIVND (reference sequence). The CDR3 sequence is CASTRGPEAFF. CDR3 in DNA: TGTGCCAGTACCAGGGGACCTGAAGCTTTCTTT.

This clone was recorded a few times. CDR3 bases: TGTGCCACCGGGATCGGGACAGGAGTCACTGAAGCTTTCTTT. Translated: CATGIGTGVTEAFF. The chain employs TRBV27 and TRBJ1-1; 8 bases fit TRBD1. Germline V lookup: CDR1 MNHEY, CDR2 SMNVEV (reference sequence). The J segment lost 4 bases and the V segment lost 10 bases, leaving 11 bases of the junction unmatched. The length of the CDR3 is 14 residues.

The rearrangement uses TRBV6-1 and TRBJ1-1, with D hard to call. The V gene's germline CDR1 is MNHNS and CDR2 SASEGT. Trimming removed 3 bases from V and 1 base from J, with 6 bases in between. There are 13 residues in the CDR3. Here the CDR3 reads CASSEAENTEAFF. DNA of the CDR3: TGTGCCAGCAGTGAGGCAGAGAACACTGAAGCTTTCTTT.

The chain is built from TRBV30 and TRBJ2-1; 13 bases agree with TRBD2. CDR1 is GTSNPN, CDR2 SVGIG, per germline (reference sequence). The CDR3 runs 14 residues. V lost 2 bases, J lost 15 bases, and 10 bases stayed unmatched. The CDR3 spells CAWSLAGLAGVTFF. Written as DNA, the CDR3 is TGTGCCTGGAGTCTAGCAGGACTAGCGGGAGTAACGTTCTTC. The complete variable domain, with remaining parts taken from reference TRBV30 and TRBJ2-1, reads SQTIHQWPATLVQPVGSPLSLECTVEGTSNPNLYWYRQAAGRGLQLLFYSVGIGQISSEVPQNLSASRPQDRQFILSSKKLLLSDSGFYLCAWSLAGLAGVTFFGPGTRLTVL.

This chain joins TRBV6-5 and TRBJ1-2, with a tentative D call TRBD1 (5 bases). The length of the CDR3 is 12 residues. The V gene lost 2 bases and the J gene lost 8 bases, with 9 bases spanning the gap. Germline CDR1 reads MNHEY; CDR2 reads SVGAGI. The CDR3, as DNA: TGTGCCAGCAGTTACGGGGACTCGGGCTACACCTTC. Its protein is CASSYGDSGYTF.

This sequence joins TRBV5-4 and TRBJ2-5, with D maybe TRBD2 (9 bases). This CDR3 contains 17 residues. CDR1 is SGHNT, CDR2 YYREEE, per germline (reference sequence). V was trimmed by 2 bases and J by 7 bases, leaving 24 bases between them. The CDR3 reads CASSLDPGASGTGTQYF. The CDR3 coding sequence is TGTGCCAGCAGCTTAGACCCCGGGGCTAGCGGGACAGGGACCCAGTACTTC.

The chain recombines TRBV12-5 with TRBJ1-4, with D perhaps matching TRBD1 (6 bases). The V gene's germline CDR1 is LGHNT and CDR2 FRNRAP. The CDR3 is 14 residues long. Trimming removed 7 bases at V and 3 bases at J, with 12 bases between. CDR3 protein: CASASGQPNEKLFF. The CDR3 nucleotides read TGTGCTAGTGCATCTGGACAGCCTAATGAAAAACTGTTTTTT.

This clone was seen a few times. This chain connects TRBV6-1 to TRBJ2-7, with 7 bases fitting TRBD1. Per germline, CDR1 MNHNS and CDR2 SASEGT. The CDR3 consists of 14 residues. J was trimmed by 6 bases and V by 6 bases; bases with no gene match: 11. The CDR3 protein is CASRGLNRGGEQYF. DNA of the CDR3: TGTGCCAGCAGGGGGCTTAACAGGGGCGGCGAGCAGTACTTC.

V and J are TRBV11-2 and TRBJ2-4; 7 bases are shared with TRBD2. The CDR3 covers 15 residues. The germline V gene encodes CDR1 SGHAT and CDR2 FQNNGV. V shed 5 bases and J 9 bases; nucleotides not matched to a gene: 13. The CDR3 protein is CASSQGREIAGIQYF. The DNA for the CDR3 is TGTGCCAGCAGCCAGGGCCGAGAAATAGCGGGCATTCAGTACTTC.

In this sample, this clone turned up a few times. CDR3: CASSFGRHNQPQHF. The CDR3 DNA sequence: TGTGCCAGCAGCTTTGGGCGACACAATCAGCCCCAGCATTTT. The V and J genes are TRBV5-6 and TRBJ1-5; no reliable D call. The CDR3 is 14 residues long. Between the trimmed V and J ends, which lost 2 bases and 3 bases, there was a span of 9 bases. Germline-derived CDR1 and CDR2 are SGHDT and YYEEEE.

J is TRBJ2-7 and V is TRBV5-1; D is perhaps TRBD2 (7 bases). CDR1 is SGHRS, CDR2 YFSETQ, per germline. CDR3 size: 15 residues. The germline V and J ends were trimmed by 4 bases and 3 bases, with 17 bases remaining between them. The CDR3 loop reads CASSEGGGSYYEQYF. CDR3 in DNA: TGCGCCAGCAGCGAAGGGGGGGGGAGCTACTACGAGCAGTACTTC.

The chain has TRBV9 and TRBJ2-3, with no clear D. CDR3 length: 14 residues. Germline CDR1 is SGDLS and CDR2 is YYNGEE. With 0 bases removed from V and 6 bases from J, the gap between germline ends came to 11 bases. CDR3 sequence reads: CASSVVSIGDTQYF. In DNA form, the CDR3 reads TGTGCCAGCAGCGTAGTAAGCATCGGTGATACGCAGTATTTT. Combining the CDR3 with reference TRBV9 and TRBJ2-3 gives the whole variable domain DSGVTQTPKHLITATGQRVTLRCSPRSGDLSVYWYQQSLDQGLQFLIQYYNGEERAKGNILERFSAQQFPDLHSELNLSSLELGDSALYFCASSVVSIGDTQYFGPGTRLTVL.

The chain employs TRBV18 and TRBJ2-2; D gene uncertain. The CDR3 sequence is 16 residues long. CDR1 is KGHSH and CDR2 is LQKENI in the germline V gene. The V end was cut by 0 bases, the J end by 3 bases, with 11 bases between. The CDR3 loop reads CASSPPKARDTGELFF. DNA of the CDR3: TGTGCCAGCTCACCACCGAAGGCTAGAGACACCGGGGAGCTGTTTTTT.

Worth noting for this clone: This specimen includes other DNA sequences encoding the same CDR3. This chain links TRBV5-6 with TRBJ1-5; D perhaps matches TRBD1 (6 bases). The CDR3 consists of 16 residues. Germline V gives CDR1 SGHDT, CDR2 YYEEEE. V was cut by 0 bases and J by 0 bases, with 10 bases left in between. The CDR3 region is CASSLGGGYSNQPQHF. The CDR3 DNA is TGTGCCAGCAGCTTGGGGGGGGGCTATAGCAATCAGCCCCAGCATTTT.

This clone occurred a few times. The V and J genes are TRBV10-3 and TRBJ2-5, with TRBD1 matching over 10 bases. V was clipped by 6 bases and J by 3 bases; unmatched bases: 7. CDR3 length: 15 amino acids. Germline loops: CDR1 ENHRY, CDR2 SYGVKD. This CDR3 reads CAISFAGTGEETQYF. The CDR3 nucleotides read TGTGCCATCAGCTTTGCCGGGACAGGGGAAGAGACCCAGTACTTC.

This clone was seen more than once but under ten times. The sample contains more than one DNA sequence encoding this CDR3. This sequence joins TRBV6-1 and TRBJ1-5; 9 bases align to TRBD1. The germline CDR1 and CDR2 sequences are MNHNS and SASEGT. The CDR3 spans 15 residues. The J segment lost 4 bases and the V segment lost 1 base, leaving 2 bases of the junction unmatched. As DNA, the CDR3 is TGTGCCAGCAGTGAAGGGACAGGGGTGAATCAGCCCCAGCATTTT. This encodes CASSEGTGVNQPQHF.

Only a few counts were recorded for this clone. In the same sample, other DNA sequences code for this CDR3. The chain links TRBV19 to TRBJ1-5; D unclear. Per germline, CDR1 LNHDA and CDR2 SQIVND (reference sequence). The CDR3 spans 15 residues. The ends were cut back, 3 bases at V and 2 bases at J, with 11 bases in the middle. The DNA for the CDR3 is TGTGCCAGTAGTATTGGCCTTCGGGGCAATCAGCCCCAGCATTTT. This sequence encodes CASSIGLRGNQPQHF.

This rearrangement joins TRBV7-9 to TRBJ1-2; 8 bases are shared with TRBD1. CDR1 SEHNR and CDR2 FQNEAQ come from the germline V gene (reference sequence). V was pared by 4 bases and J by 2 bases, with 3 bases of the junction left unmatched. The CDR3 has 14 amino acids. CDR3 coding DNA: TGTGCCAGCAGCTCAGGGGGCCGGAACTATGGCTACACCTTC. Encoded protein: CASSSGGRNYGYTF. Drawing the rest from reference TRBV7-9 and TRBJ1-2, the complete variable domain is DTGVSQNPRHKITKRGQNVTFRCDPISEHNRLYWYRQTLGQGPEFLTYFQNEAQLEKSRLLSDRFSAERPKGSFSTLEIQRTEQGDSAMYLCASSSGGRNYGYTFGSGTRLTVV.